This T cell receptor (beta chain) is drawn from a study of graft-versus-host responses after intestinal transplantation (dated by TCRdb to the early 2020s). A note on the overall study: Multivisceral, liver-intestinal, or isolated intestinal transplants were received by the recipients. The cohort enrolled about two dozen intestinal transplant recipients, one of whom was a retransplant, and 3 patients without pretransplant specimens were excluded. Instead of going to the commercial service, samples from three later patients were sequenced in-house on an Illumina MiSeq and processed with MiXCR. Donor T cell macrochimerism was defined as a peak of at least 4% donor T cells among recipient peripheral blood mononuclear cells. Bulk TCR-beta CDR3 sequencing was used to track graft-versus-host and host-versus-graft alloreactive T cell clones in the graft, circulation and bone marrow after intestinal transplantation. Alloreactive clones were identified by sequencing pre-transplant mixed lymphocyte reaction products and comparing them with unstimulated pre-transplant donor and recipient T cells. All recipients received anti-thymocyte globulin induction followed by maintenance tacrolimus and steroids for three to four years.

A remark on this clone: Its target antigen remains unknown. One base away there is no much larger clone; base qualities are not given.

The library was built by means of the immunoSEQ multiplex PCR assay. For most patients, genomic DNA was isolated with the Qiagen DNeasy Blood and Tissue Kit and shipped frozen to Adaptive Biotechnologies for TCR sequencing. Adaptive Biotechnologies carried out high-throughput TCR-beta CDR3 sequencing of genomic DNA for most patients. Processing in the source paper ran as follows. TCR sequencing data for around 19 patients were retrieved from Adaptive's ImmunoSEQ software; a few other patients were processed with MiXCR and VDJtools. CD4 versus CD8 sorting errors were corrected by removing sequences found in both subsets at a frequency ratio below 5:1. CDR3 nucleotide sequences shared by donor and recipient were removed because the origin of these sequences could not be assigned. At least 2-fold expansion over unstimulated cells and a minimum CFSE-low frequency of 0.002% (template counts) or 0.001% (read counts) were required for clones to be classified as alloreactive. Clones detected in sequenced pre-transplant spleen, lymph node, or MLR CFSE-low populations of the donor or recipient were defined as mappable. Cumulative frequency of alloreactive clones was calculated as a percentage of all sequences weighted by copy number. TCRdb took this table from immuneACCESS and kept in-frame rearrangements with V and J called. Such tables lack part of the clones; where checked against another copy, unresolved V genes explain under half of the gap, and the rest is unexplained. The V and J calls and clone size come from that table; D and trimming were worked out from the DNA. Present in this sample are tens of thousands of clones, 89% of which were seen just once. Clones ranked in the top ten supply 0.55% to 0.8% of the sample.

Broader findings and caveats from the paper: Peak levels of circulating GvH clones were associated with declines in HvG clones early after transplant. In patients with donor T cell macrochimerism, the allografts had high GvH to HvG T cell clonal ratios. GvH clones were detected in recipient bone marrow, and some appeared earlier in ileal mucosa or blood, consistent with an intestinal mucosal origin. Conclusions were limited by the relatively low number and heterogeneity of intestinal transplant patients.

The sample's time point label, decoded: cells obtained before transplantation from donor or recipient. CD3+CD4+ and CD3+CD8+ populations were FACS-sorted from unstimulated pre-transplant donor and recipient cells taken from spleen or lymph nodes. The sequence derives from a human donor who was the organ donor for an intestinal transplant. Sequencing used unstimulated CD4+ T cells sorted from spleen or lymph node cells, obtained before transplant.

The DNA sequence is TGCGCCAGCAGCTTGGTATATGCGGGGATCCAAGAGACCCAGTACTTC. It specifies CASSLVYAGIQETQYF. The chain links TRBV5-1 with TRBJ2-5, and possibly TRBD2, on 6 matching bases. Relative to germline, V is 0 bases shorter and J is 1 base shorter, with 13 bases between their ends. The germline V gene sets CDR1 to SGHRS and CDR2 to YFSETQ. The CDR3 spans 16 residues, from the cysteine through the phenylalanine. This entry keeps only the CDR3 DNA: 48 bases, framed from base 1.